This TCR beta chain was obtained from a study of shared T cell receptors in the human thymus. This CDR3 contains 12 residues. Germline V CDR1 and CDR2: MNHNS, SASEGT. V gave up 7 bases and J gave up 7 bases, with 13 bases separating them. TCRdb's table, derived via immunoSEQ multiplex PCR, lists solely in-frame clones and lacks some. The sample consists of hundreds of thousands of clones, approximately 87% of them appearing once. This sample was shared with a second study, whose subject was human thymus T cells. As that study records: From resections taken during corrective heart surgery, the thymus tissue was obtained. Thymic as well as blood repertoires seemed to favor certain V and J genes unevenly. Among unrelated individuals, related research reported thymic repertoires that overlapped highly.

Sequencing was carried out using thymocytes. The sequence was obtained from a boy younger than two with a congenital heart defect. The chain combines TRBV6-1 with TRBJ1-2; no reliable D call. DNA for the CDR3: TGTGCCAGCATCATCGGGGTTAGTGGCTACACCTTC. It encodes CASIIGVSGYTF.